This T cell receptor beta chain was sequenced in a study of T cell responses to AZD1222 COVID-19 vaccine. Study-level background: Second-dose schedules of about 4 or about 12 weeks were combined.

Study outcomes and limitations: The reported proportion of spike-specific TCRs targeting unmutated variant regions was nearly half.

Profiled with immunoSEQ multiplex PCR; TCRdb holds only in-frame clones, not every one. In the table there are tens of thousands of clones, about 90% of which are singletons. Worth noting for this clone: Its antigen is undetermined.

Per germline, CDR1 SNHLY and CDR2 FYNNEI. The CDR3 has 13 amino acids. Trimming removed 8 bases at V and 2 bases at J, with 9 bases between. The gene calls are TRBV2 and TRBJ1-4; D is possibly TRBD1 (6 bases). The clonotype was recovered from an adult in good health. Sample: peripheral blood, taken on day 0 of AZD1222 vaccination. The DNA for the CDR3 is TGTGCCAGCCGGGGGGGCACTAATGAAAAACTGTTTTTT. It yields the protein CASRGGTNEKLFF. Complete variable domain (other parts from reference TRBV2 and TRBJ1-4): EPEVTQTPSHQVTQMGQEVILRCVPISNHLYFYWYRQILGQKVEFLVSFYNNEISEKSEIFDDQFSVERPDGSNFTLKIRSTKLEDSAMYFCASRGGTNEKLFFGSGTQLSVL.